This TCR beta chain is from a study of cytomegalovirus exposure and HLA in healthy donors. Overall study: Assignment to the Caucasian-associated ancestry cluster applied to less than 85% of the approximately 420 genotyped donors. Regarding the study as a whole: Follow-up analysis seemed to connect common viral pathogens with several of the most significant clusters identified.

From germline, CDR1 is LNHNV and CDR2 YYDKDF (reference sequence). Trimming removed 0 bases at V and 3 bases at J, with 12 bases between. This CDR3 spans 15 amino acids. This clone was found once. Its antigen is currently unknown. With 60 Vbeta and 13 Jbeta primers, the PCR was carried out. The method was immunoSEQ multiplex PCR; TCRdb's version includes in-frame clones alone and lacks a portion of them. The sample consists of 140,000 to 150,000 clones, around 57% of them appearing once. The clonotype originates from a male donor in good health and CMV-seronegative. The sequenced sample was PBMCs. This chain links TRBV15 with TRBJ2-7; TRBD2 is a possible D gene (6 bases). CDR3 residues: CATSRDVAGLYEQYF. CDR3 bases: TGTGCCACCAGCAGAGACGTCGCGGGACTCTACGAGCAGTACTTC.